Included here is one T cell receptor (beta chain) sequence, with context. Its antigen remains unidentified. The CDR3 loop spans 15 amino acids. The germline gives CDR1 SGHTA, CDR2 FQGNSA. The V gene lost 5 bases and the J gene lost 0 bases, with 13 bases spanning the gap. This sample is part of a study of PD-L1 blockade in urothelial cancer. About the study: Analyzed time points were 3 weeks (second dose) and 6 weeks after therapy began. Each blood sample yielded a median of approximately 140,000 T cells.

The time point denotes: pretreatment peripheral blood. Between 1 and 8 samples per patient were obtained, pretreatment and on-treatment. Study-level results: Tumor-associated clones in the blood of durable-benefit patients grew more at 3 weeks.

The method was immunoSEQ multiplex PCR; TCRdb's version includes in-frame clones alone and lacks a portion of them. Here the sample spans 87,000 or so clones, about 83% being singletons. The sequence derives from a man between 60 and 75 years old with urothelial cancer. Sequencing was performed on PBMCs, taken around atezolizumab (anti-PD-L1) treatment. The V gene is TRBV7-2, the J gene TRBJ1-2, with D uncertain. The CDR3 sequence is CASSPSSQANYGYTF. Written as DNA, the CDR3 is TGTGCCAGCAGCCCCTCGTCACAAGCTAACTATGGCTACACCTTC.